The 18 T cell receptor beta chains presented below share a single source sample, sequenced in a study of shared clonotypes between healthy human individuals. Produced via immunoSEQ multiplex PCR; TCRdb's table is partial and in-frame only. The sample has under 600,000 clones, 98% seen once; the top ten hold 0.25% to 0.35%. In the naive CD8 group, cells lacked CD45RO and were positively selected for CCR7, so terminally differentiated effector memory CD45RA+ cells were left out. Sample: naive CD8+ T cells sorted from blood. Every receptor here comes from a man aged 25-40 years in good health.

The DNA for the CDR3 is TGTGCCATCAGTGAGTACCAGGAGGGGACAGGGTGGGAGATTGAAGCTTTCTTT. Translated, it gives CAISEYQEGTGWEIEAFF. This rearrangement joins TRBV10-3 to TRBJ1-1; 9 nucleotides line up with TRBD1. CDR3 length equals 18 residues. Germline V gene sequence: CDR1 ENHRY, CDR2 SYGVKD. V was pared by 1 base and J by 7 bases, with 16 bases of the junction left unmatched.

The rearrangement joins TRBV7-9 to TRBJ2-7, with D uncertain. With 2 bases removed from V and 5 bases from J, the gap between germline ends came to 7 bases. CDR1 is SEHNR, CDR2 FQNEAQ, per germline (reference sequence). The CDR3 runs 12 residues. DNA for the CDR3: TGTGCCAGCAGCTTACCGGCGGACGAGCAGTACTTC. Amino acid sequence: CASSLPADEQYF.

V is TRBV5-1 and J is TRBJ2-7; the D gene is possibly TRBD1 (6 bases). Trimming pared 0 bases from V and 1 base from J, leaving 17 bases between. This CDR3 has 17 residues. The germline gives CDR1 SGHRS, CDR2 YFSETQ. CDR3: CASSLEEVYRDSYEQYF. CDR3 bases: TGCGCCAGCAGCTTGGAAGAGGTATACAGGGATTCCTACGAGCAGTACTTC.

The J gene is TRBJ1-5, the V gene TRBV6-6; the D is unclear. The CDR3 spans 11 residues. Trimming took off 8 bases at V and 6 bases at J, with 8 bases between the two ends. Per the germline V gene, CDR1 is MNHNY and CDR2 is SVGAGI (reference sequence). The CDR3 loop is CASGIGQPQHF. For the CDR3, the DNA is TGTGCCAGCGGAATTGGTCAGCCCCAGCATTTT.

The V call is TRBV27, the J call TRBJ2-5; TRBD2 matches at 8 bases. The V gene end was trimmed by 4 bases and the J gene end by 4 bases; junction bases not matched to a gene: 5. This CDR3 contains 14 residues. Germline V gene data show CDR1 as MNHEY and CDR2 as SMNVEV (reference sequence). CDR3 protein: CASSYAGGLETQYF. Here the CDR3 DNA reads TGTGCCAGCAGTTACGCGGGAGGTTTAGAGACCCAGTACTTC.

The genes are TRBV4-1 and TRBJ2-3; maybe TRBD2 (5 bases). This CDR3 comprises 14 residues. V was trimmed by 2 bases and J by 8 bases, leaving 14 bases between them. The germline V gene encodes CDR1 MGHRA and CDR2 YSYEKL. CDR3 in amino acids: CASSQKLLGGTQYF. CDR3 sequence (DNA): TGCGCCAGCAGCCAAAAATTACTAGGAGGTACGCAGTATTTT.

The gene calls are TRBV13 and TRBJ2-1; 12 positions match TRBD1. The CDR3 covers 14 residues. The V gene's germline CDR1 is PRHDT and CDR2 FYEKMQ (reference sequence). J gave up 8 bases and V 6 bases, and 5 bases lay outside the gene matches. CDR3 sequence reads: CASRSGQGADEQFF. The CDR3 DNA follows: TGTGCCAGCAGATCGGGACAGGGGGCCGATGAGCAGTTCTTC.

This rearrangement joins TRBV7-9 to TRBJ2-7, with a tentative D call TRBD2 (5 bases). CDR1 and CDR2 from the germline V gene are SEHNR and FQNEAQ (reference sequence). The ends were cut back, 5 bases at V and 3 bases at J, with 11 bases in the middle. The length of the CDR3 is 13 residues. In DNA, the CDR3 is TGTGCCAGCAGCCGACCGGGGTTCTACGAGCAGTACTTC. It codes for CASSRPGFYEQYF.

This sequence joins TRBV19 and TRBJ2-3; maybe TRBD1 (5 bases). Germline assignment: CDR1 LNHDA and CDR2 SQIVND (reference sequence). V lost 3 bases and J 2 bases, leaving 12 bases between the germline ends. The CDR3 loop spans 15 amino acids. The CDR3 reads CASSIGQGDTDTQYF. The CDR3 coding sequence is TGTGCCAGTAGTATCGGACAAGGGGACACAGATACGCAGTATTTT.

The sample holds one count of this clone. The V gene is TRBV28, the J gene TRBJ2-1, with 14 positions matching TRBD2. The CDR3 is made up of 23 amino acids. Trimming cost V 2 bases and J 7 bases; bases outside gene matches: 25. Germline values: CDR1 MDHEN, CDR2 SYDVKM. CDR3 residues: CASSLKMRTATMTSGRARNEQFF. The DNA of the CDR3 is TGTGCCAGCAGTTTAAAGATGCGGACGGCGACGATGACTAGCGGGAGGGCCAGGAATGAGCAGTTCTTC. Drawing the rest from reference TRBV28 and TRBJ2-1, the complete variable domain is DVKVTQSSRYLVKRTGEKVFLECVQDMDHENMFWYRQDPGLGLRLIYFSYDVKMKEKGDIPEGYSVSREKKERFSLILESASTNQTSMYLCASSLKMRTATMTSGRARNEQFFGPGTRLTVL.

The rearrangement joins TRBV7-2 to TRBJ1-4; no firm D call. The V gene's germline CDR1 is SGHTA and CDR2 FQGNSA. The V gene lost 0 bases and the J gene lost 8 bases, with 10 bases spanning the gap. The CDR3 totals 14 residues. CDR3 in amino acids: CASSLALIREKLFF. The CDR3 coding sequence is TGTGCCAGCAGCTTAGCGCTGATTAGGGAAAAACTGTTTTTT.

This chain uses TRBV20-1 with TRBJ2-7, with D unresolved. The CDR3 extends over 11 amino acids. Trimming took 3 bases from V and 6 from J, leaving 9 bases between them. Germline V lookup: CDR1 DFQATT, CDR2 SNEGSKA (reference sequence). Written as DNA, the CDR3 is TGCAGTGCTAGCTCCGGTCTCGAGCAGTACTTC. Encoded protein: CSASSGLEQYF.

The chain employs TRBV28 and TRBJ2-7; 8 positions match TRBD1. The CDR3 consists of 15 residues. Germline CDR1 is MDHEN and CDR2 is SYDVKM. V shed 5 bases, J shed 6 bases, and the junction held 12 bases outside the gene matches. CDR3 bases: TGTGCCAGCAGTCCCCTCCGACAGGGGACCCCCGAGCAGTACTTC. Translated: CASSPLRQGTPEQYF.

The V and J genes are TRBV28 and TRBJ2-1; 7 positions match TRBD1. The CDR3 sequence is 14 residues long. The trim removed 5 bases at V and 3 bases at J, leaving 4 bases unmatched. The germline V gene encodes CDR1 MDHEN and CDR2 SYDVKM. The CDR3 reads CASSLGTDYNEQFF. The CDR3 DNA reads TGTGCCAGCAGTCTTGGGACAGACTACAATGAGCAGTTCTTC.

The chain recombines TRBV9 with TRBJ2-1, with D perhaps given as TRBD1 or TRBD2 (5 bases each). Germline CDR1 reads SGDLS; CDR2 reads YYNGEE. The CDR3 runs to 13 residues. V lost 0 bases, J lost 8 bases, and 9 bases lay in between. The DNA of the CDR3 is TGTGCCAGCAGCGTAGGAGGGGAGTATGAGCAGTTCTTC. Protein product: CASSVGGEYEQFF.

V is TRBV13 and J is TRBJ1-1; a possible D gene is TRBD1 (5 bases). There are 15 residues in the CDR3. With 5 bases removed from V and 2 bases from J, the gap between germline ends came to 15 bases. Germline V gene data show CDR1 as PRHDT and CDR2 as FYEKMQ (reference sequence). CDR3 amino acids: CASSLGLGGNTEAFF. In DNA, the CDR3 is TGTGCCAGCAGCCTGGGGCTGGGGGGTAACACTGAAGCTTTCTTT.

The CDR3: CASSPVLAGTLTGELFF. CDR3 nucleotides: TGTGCCAGCTCACCTGTACTAGCGGGAACATTAACCGGGGAGCTGTTTTTT. The chain has TRBV18 and TRBJ2-2; the match to TRBD2 covers 10 bases. In germline, CDR1 is KGHSH, CDR2 LQKENI. This CDR3 contains 17 residues. Unmatched junction bases numbered 9, after V lost 3 bases and J lost 5 bases.

The chain uses TRBV5-5 and TRBJ2-5, with D maybe TRBD2 (6 bases). The CDR3 consists of 14 residues. The germline CDR1 and CDR2 sequences are SGHKS and YYEKEE (reference sequence). Deletions cut 4 bases from V and 3 bases from J, with 13 bases between. The CDR3 coding sequence is TGTGCCAGCAGCCCCGAATGGGGGGAAGAGACCCAGTACTTC. This encodes CASSPEWGEETQYF.